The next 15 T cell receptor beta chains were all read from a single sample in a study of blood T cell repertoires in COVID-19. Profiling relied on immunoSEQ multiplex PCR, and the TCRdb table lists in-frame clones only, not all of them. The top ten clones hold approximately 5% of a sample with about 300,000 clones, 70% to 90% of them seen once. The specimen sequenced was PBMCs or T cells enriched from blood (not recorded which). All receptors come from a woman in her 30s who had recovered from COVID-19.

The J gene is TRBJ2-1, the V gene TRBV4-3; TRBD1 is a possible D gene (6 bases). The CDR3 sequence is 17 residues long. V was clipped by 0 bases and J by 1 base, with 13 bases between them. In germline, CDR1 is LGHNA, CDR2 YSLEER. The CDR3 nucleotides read TGCGCCAGCAGCCAAGACGGAGACAGGCGATCCTACAATGAGCAGTTCTTC. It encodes CASSQDGDRRSYNEQFF.

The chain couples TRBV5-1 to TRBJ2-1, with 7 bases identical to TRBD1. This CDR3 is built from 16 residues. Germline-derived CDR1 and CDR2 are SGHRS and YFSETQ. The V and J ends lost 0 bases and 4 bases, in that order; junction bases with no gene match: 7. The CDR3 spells CASSLAGQSRYNEQFF. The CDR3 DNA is TGCGCCAGCAGCTTGGCGGGACAGAGTAGATACAATGAGCAGTTCTTC.

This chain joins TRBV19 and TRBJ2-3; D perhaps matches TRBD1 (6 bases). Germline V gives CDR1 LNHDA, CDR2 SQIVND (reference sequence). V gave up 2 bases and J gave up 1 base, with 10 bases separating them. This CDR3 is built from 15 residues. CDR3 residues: CASSIRKGGTDTQYF. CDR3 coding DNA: TGTGCCAGTAGTATAAGGAAGGGGGGCACAGATACGCAGTATTTT. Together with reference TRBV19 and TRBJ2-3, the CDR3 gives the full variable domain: DGGITQSPKYLFRKEGQNVTLSCEQNLNHDAMYWYRQDPGQGLRLIYYSQIVNDFQKGDIAEGYSVSREKKESFPLTVTSAQKNPTAFYLCASSIRKGGTDTQYFGPGTRLTVL.

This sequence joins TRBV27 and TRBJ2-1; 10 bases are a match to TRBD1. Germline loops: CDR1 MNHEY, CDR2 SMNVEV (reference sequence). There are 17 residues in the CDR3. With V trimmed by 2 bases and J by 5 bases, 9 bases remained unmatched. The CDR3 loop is CASSLMVGTGADNEQFF. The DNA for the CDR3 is TGTGCCAGCAGTTTAATGGTGGGGACAGGGGCTGACAATGAGCAGTTCTTC.

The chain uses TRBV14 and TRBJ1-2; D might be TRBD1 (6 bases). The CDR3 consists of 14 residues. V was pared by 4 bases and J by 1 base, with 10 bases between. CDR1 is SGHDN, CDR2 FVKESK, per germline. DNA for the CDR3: TGTGCCAGCAGCCCCCACAGGGTTAACTATGGCTACACCTTC. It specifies CASSPHRVNYGYTF.

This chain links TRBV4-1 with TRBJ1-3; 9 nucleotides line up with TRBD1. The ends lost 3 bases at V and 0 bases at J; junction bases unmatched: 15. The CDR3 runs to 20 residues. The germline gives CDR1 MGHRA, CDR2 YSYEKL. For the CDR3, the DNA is TGCGCCAGCAGCCAGCCCACCGGGACAGGGAGCACCCTCTCTGGAAACACCATATATTTT. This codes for CASSQPTGTGSTLSGNTIYF.

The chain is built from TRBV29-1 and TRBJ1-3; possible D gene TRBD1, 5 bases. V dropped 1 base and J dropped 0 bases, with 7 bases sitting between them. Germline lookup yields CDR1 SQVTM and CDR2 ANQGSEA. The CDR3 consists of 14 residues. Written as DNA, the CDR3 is TGCAGCGTTGAAGGGCAGGGCTCTGGAAACACCATATATTTT. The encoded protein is CSVEGQGSGNTIYF.

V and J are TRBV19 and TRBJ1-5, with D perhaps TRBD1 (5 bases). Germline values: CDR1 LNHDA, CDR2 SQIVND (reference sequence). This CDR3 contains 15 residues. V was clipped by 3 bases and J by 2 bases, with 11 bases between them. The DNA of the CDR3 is TGTGCCAGTAGTATCAAGGGGCTAGGCAATCAGCCCCAGCATTTT. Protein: CASSIKGLGNQPQHF.

The CDR3 region is CASSPGQGTVTEAFF. The CDR3 nucleotides are TGCGCCAGCAGCCCCGGACAGGGTACGGTCACTGAAGCTTTCTTT. The chain links TRBV5-1 to TRBJ1-1; TRBD1 matches at 8 bases. Trimming cost V 4 bases and J 4 bases; bases outside gene matches: 9. This CDR3 is 15 amino acids long. The germline gives CDR1 SGHRS, CDR2 YFSETQ.

The CDR3 nucleotides read TGTGCCAGCAGCTTGGGCAGGGGGCCCTCTGGGGCCAACGTCCTGACTTTC. Translating it yields CASSLGRGPSGANVLTF. V gene TRBV5-6 combines with J gene TRBJ2-6; 8 bases match TRBD1. After removal of 0 bases from V and 0 bases from J, the junction contained 2 bases not matched to a gene. The CDR3 has 17 residues. CDR1 and CDR2 (germline): SGHDT, YYEEEE.

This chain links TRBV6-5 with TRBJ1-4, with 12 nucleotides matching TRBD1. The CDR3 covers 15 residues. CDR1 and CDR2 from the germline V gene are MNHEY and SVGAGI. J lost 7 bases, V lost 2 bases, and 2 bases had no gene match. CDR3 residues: CASSYGDRGLEKLFF. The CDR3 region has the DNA TGTGCCAGCAGTTACGGGGACAGGGGGCTTGAAAAACTGTTTTTT.

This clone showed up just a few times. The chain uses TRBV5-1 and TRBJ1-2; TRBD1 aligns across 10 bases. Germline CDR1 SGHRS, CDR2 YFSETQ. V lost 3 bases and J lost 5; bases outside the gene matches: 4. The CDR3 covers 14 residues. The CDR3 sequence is CASSSGQGLYGYTF. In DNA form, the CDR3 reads TGCGCCAGCAGCTCGGGACAGGGGTTGTATGGCTACACCTTC.

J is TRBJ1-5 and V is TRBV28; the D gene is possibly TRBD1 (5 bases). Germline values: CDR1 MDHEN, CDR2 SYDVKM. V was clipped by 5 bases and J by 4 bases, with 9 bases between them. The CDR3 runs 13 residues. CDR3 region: CASSPGNNQPQHF. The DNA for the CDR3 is TGTGCCAGCAGTCCAGGGAATAATCAGCCCCAGCATTTT.

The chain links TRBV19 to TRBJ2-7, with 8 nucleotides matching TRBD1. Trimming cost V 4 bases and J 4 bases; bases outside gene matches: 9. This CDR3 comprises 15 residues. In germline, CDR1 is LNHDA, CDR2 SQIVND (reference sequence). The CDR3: CASSRAGTGPYEQYF. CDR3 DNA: TGTGCCAGTAGTAGGGCCGGGACAGGACCTTACGAGCAGTACTTC.

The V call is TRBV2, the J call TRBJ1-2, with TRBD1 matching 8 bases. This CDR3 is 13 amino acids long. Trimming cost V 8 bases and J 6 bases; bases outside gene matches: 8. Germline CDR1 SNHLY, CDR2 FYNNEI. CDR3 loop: CASGRTGNDGYTF. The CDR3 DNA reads TGTGCCAGCGGGAGGACAGGGAATGATGGCTACACCTTC.